This record looks at one T cell receptor (beta chain) sequence and its context. Its cognate antigen is unknown. This sample stems from a study of cytomegalovirus exposure and HLA in healthy donors. Findings and limits, study-wide: Most TCR sequences were seen very rarely across donors, but some public TCRs occurred in many. Cytomegalovirus-associated status was assigned to 150 to 200 TCR beta chains.

Generated by immunoSEQ multiplex PCR, the TCRdb table keeps only in-frame clones and is missing some. The top ten hold approximately 0.88% of the sample, which has roughly 270,000 clones, approximately 90% seen once. The receptor was derived from a young woman in good health and CMV-seronegative. The sample taken for sequencing was PBMCs.

CDR3 amino acids: CASSLVSSDTQYF. The CDR3, as DNA: TGTGCCAGCAGCTTAGTCAGTTCAGATACGCAGTATTTT. This chain uses TRBV7-3 with TRBJ2-3; D is undetermined. The V end lost 2 bases, the J end lost 4 bases, and 7 bases lay between the germline ends. CDR3 size: 13 residues. Germline V CDR1 and CDR2: SGHTA, FQGTGA.